This T cell receptor beta chain was captured by sequencing in a study of response to subunit inactivated influenza vaccine. TCRdb processed the RT-PCR reads anew with MiXCR; each CDR3 protein has one entry. The sample has roughly 150,000 distinct CDR3 sequences, about a tenth seen once. The germline gives CDR1 LGHNA, CDR2 YNFKEQ. The CDR3 consists of 13 residues. V was pared by 3 bases and J by 5 bases, with 8 bases between. The chain links TRBV4-2 to TRBJ1-5; D gene ambiguous. The clonotype originates from a man aged 45-60 years who received an inactivated influenza vaccine. This specimen consisted of non-naive T cells sorted from PBMCs, obtained roughly 46 days after vaccination. Here the CDR3 reads CASSQHLDQPQHF. The CDR3 DNA sequence: TGTGCCAGCAGCCAGCACCTTGATCAGCCCCAGCATTTT.